This T cell receptor beta chain is drawn from a study of T cell clones after liver transplantation. Study information: TCRbeta sequencing after a pre-transplant mixed lymphocyte reaction identified graft-donor-reactive clones, later tracked in post-transplant blood.

Profiling relied on immunoSEQ multiplex PCR, and the TCRdb table lists in-frame clones only, not all of them. This table has over 45,000 clones, roughly 71% appearing once. The receptor was isolated from a human patient who received a liver transplant. Some T cells could come from the graft donor. Specimen: CD4+ T cells from blood, collected 54 months after liver transplant.

In DNA, the CDR3 is TGTGCCAGTAGTATAGACAGGGGAGGCTATGGCTACACCTTC. Protein sequence: CASSIDRGGYGYTF. The chain carries TRBV19 and TRBJ1-2, with D perhaps matching TRBD1 (6 bases). The V and J ends lost 0 bases and 4 bases respectively, with 9 bases between them. The CDR3 covers 14 residues. Germline loops: CDR1 LNHDA, CDR2 SQIVND (reference sequence).